This T cell receptor (beta chain) appears in the sequencing data of a study of T cells in Graves' hyperthyroidism and ophthalmopathy. General study results and limits: The authors' 13 V-J model separated ophthalmopathy from stable hyperthyroidism. Blood also held most thyroid clonotypes expanded beyond 0.001.

Details on this clonotype: Its antigen is still unknown.

V lost 2 bases to trimming and J lost 4 bases, with 12 bases between them. Germline assignment: CDR1 MNHNS and CDR2 SASEGT. CDR3 length equals 14 residues. Amplified regions were TCR beta CDR3 sequences from RNA transcripts. HTBI primers drove first-round RT-PCR of the TCR CDR3. TCRdb reprocessed the multiplex PCR reads with MiXCR, giving one entry per CDR3 protein. The table lists 400,000 to 500,000 distinct CDR3 sequences, about an eighth of them singletons. Diagnostic decisions used clinical symptoms, serum thyroxine and TRAb, thyroid ultrasound and orbital computed tomography. Sequencing was carried out using blood. The TCR originated in a woman between 18 and 30 years old with Graves' hyperthyroidism. The chain has TRBV6-1 and TRBJ2-7; D is perhaps TRBD2 (6 bases). CDR3 in amino acids: CASSERESRYEQYF. DNA of the CDR3: TGTGCCAGCAGTGAACGGGAGAGTAGGTACGAGCAGTACTTC.